This TCR beta chain came from a study of tumor-infiltrating T cells and Merkel cell polyomavirus (TCRdb year 2017). About the study as a whole: CD8+ T cells specific for the Merkel cell polyomavirus KLL epitope were examined in Merkel cell carcinoma patients. Disease stage at presentation varied among the patients, and patient follow-up lasted a median of around three years, ranging from about 1.1 to 6.0 years. Patient treatments varied, were not standardized, and included chemotherapy, radiation and immunotherapies. TRB sequencing covered KLL-tetramer-sorted cells from blood or tumor-infiltrating lymphocytes in under 15 samples, plus 12 matched whole-tumor samples. Most whole-tumor samples were approximately 23-micron curls cut from formalin-fixed, paraffin-embedded tissue blocks. In the whole study, one tumor sample was a frozen nodal tumor digest, and another tumor sample was a flash-frozen core biopsy of a metastasis. Overall study outcomes, separate from this receptor: A significant MCC-specific survival advantage (P = 0.0051) was associated with a greater number of unique KLL-specific clonotypes in tumors (roughly 5-110 vs 0-3). Because the study covered only a single viral epitope, T cells targeting other Merkel cell polyomavirus epitopes were not captured. KLL-specific TRB repertoires were diverse and largely private, with only one public clonotype among nearly 400 unique sequences, shared by two patients. Significantly improved MCC-specific survival was associated with a higher intratumoral fraction of KLL-specific T cells (roughly 1.7-18% versus about 0-0.14%). The small sample size of the study (n of about 13 patients) is a limitation.

CDR1 and CDR2 are drawn from the germline V gene: MGHRA, YSYEKL. V gives up 1 base and J gives up 0 bases, and the segment between their germline ends measures 12 bases. Counted from cysteine to phenylalanine, this CDR3 has 16 amino acids. The kept DNA is CDR3 alone, 48 bases in frame from the first base. By immunohistochemistry, the tumors of all patients showed robust positive staining for Merkel cell polyomavirus Large T antigen. The study included about a dozen Merkel cell carcinoma patients who had robust KLL-tetramer+ populations, above 0.04% of CD8+ T cells, in blood and/or cultured TIL. All patients were Caucasian, with a median age of approximately 60 years and a range of 50 to 77 years. Comments on this clone: Its target antigen remains unknown. Base qualities are not at hand, and no much larger clone is one base apart.

Libraries were prepared through the immunoSEQ multiplex PCR assay. Genomic DNA extraction, TRB sequencing and normalization were carried out by Adaptive Biotechnologies (Seattle, WA). Under the source paper's analysis protocol: Clonality was computed as one minus Shannon entropy of productive TRB sequences normalized by log2 of unique productive sequences. KLL-specific clonotypes in tumors were identified by matching TCRbeta CDR3 amino acid sequences with those from each patient's tetramer-sorted sample. The immuneACCESS repertoire file appears here via TCRdb, limited to in-frame rearrangements. These files lack a portion of the clones; in checked studies, under half of the deficit traces to unresolved V genes, and the cause of the others is not known. Clonal size and the V and J genes are those of that table, whereas D and trimming came from the DNA. The sample contains about 3,000 clones, almost 85% of them found a single time. In total, the top ten clones hold approximately 9.5% of the sample.

The chain employs TRBV4-1 and TRBJ1-2; no confident D gene assignment can be made. Specimen: tumor tissue. The receptor was isolated from a man aged 50-59 years with Merkel cell carcinoma. At the DNA level, the sequence is TGCGCCAGCAGCCAAGTGTTCGGCAGGCCTAACTATGGCTACACCTTC. It is translated as CASSQVFGRPNYGYTF.